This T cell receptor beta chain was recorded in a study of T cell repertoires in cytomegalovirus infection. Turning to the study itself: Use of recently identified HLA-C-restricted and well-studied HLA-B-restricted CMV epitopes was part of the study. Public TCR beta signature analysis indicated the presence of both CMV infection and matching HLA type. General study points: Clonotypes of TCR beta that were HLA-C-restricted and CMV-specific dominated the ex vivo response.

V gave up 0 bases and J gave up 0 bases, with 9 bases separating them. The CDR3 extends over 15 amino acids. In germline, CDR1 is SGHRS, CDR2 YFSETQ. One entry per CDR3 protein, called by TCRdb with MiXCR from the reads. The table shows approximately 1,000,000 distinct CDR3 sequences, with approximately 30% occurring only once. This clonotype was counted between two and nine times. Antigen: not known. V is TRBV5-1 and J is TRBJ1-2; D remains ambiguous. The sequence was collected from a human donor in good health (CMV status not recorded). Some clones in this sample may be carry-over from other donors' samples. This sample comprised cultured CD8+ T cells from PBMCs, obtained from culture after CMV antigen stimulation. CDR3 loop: CASSLVAEANYGYTF. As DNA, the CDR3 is TGCGCCAGCAGCTTGGTGGCGGAGGCTAACTATGGCTACACCTTC.